A selection of T cell receptor beta chains follows, all from one sample in a study of blood T cell repertoires in COVID-19. TCRdb's table, derived via immunoSEQ multiplex PCR, lists solely in-frame clones and lacks some. This sample has about 150,000 clones, with around 83% found just once. Material: peripheral blood. The receptors derive from a woman aged 45-60 years with acute or convalescent COVID-19. CDR3s include the opening cysteine and the closing phenylalanine or tryptophan. D genes are given only for firm matches. A row's size may be missing; if present it is once, few, many or a size class.

V	size	J	D	DNA	CDR3
TRBV2	.	TRBJ1-5	.	TGTGCCAGCAGTCCACAGGGTGATCAGCCCCAGCATTTT	CASSPQGDQPQHF
TRBV2	.	TRBJ1-4	TRBD1	TGTGCCAGCAGGGAGACAGGGGTCAGCCTGTTTTTT	CASRETGVSLFF
TRBV18	.	TRBJ1-4	TRBD1	TGTGCCAGCTCACCGCCGGGACAGTGGAATGAAAAACTGTTTTTT	CASSPPGQWNEKLFF
TRBV20-1	.	TRBJ1-1	.	TGCAGTGCTAGGGGAGTTACTGAAGCTTTCTTT	CSARGVTEAFF
TRBV4-3	.	TRBJ2-3	.	TGCGCCAGCAGCAAAGGTGGGCCCCCAACTAGCACAGATACGCAGTATTTT	CASSKGGPPTSTDTQYF
TRBV4-3	.	TRBJ2-2	TRBD2	TGCGCCAGCAGCCCGGGGAGTAGCGGGGCCTACACCGGGGAGCTGTTTTTT	CASSPGSSGAYTGELFF
TRBV10-1	.	TRBJ2-7	TRBD2	TGCGCCAGCAGTGAGTCGAGGCAGGGAGGGAACTTATCGTTC	CASSESRQGGNLSF
TRBV6-5	.	TRBJ2-7	.	TGTGCCAGCAGTTACTCCGGGAGCCGATACGAGCAGTACTTC	CASSYSGSRYEQYF
TRBV28	.	TRBJ2-1	TRBD1	TGTGCCAGCAATCCTTCGCCGGGACAGGGCTTGTACTACAATGAGCAGTTCTTC	CASNPSPGQGLYYNEQFF
TRBV6-6	.	TRBJ1-6	.	TGTGCCAGCAGTACGACATCGCGGGCACCCCTCCACTTT	CASSTTSRAPLHF
TRBV2	few	TRBJ2-7	TRBD2	TGTGCCAGCAGTGAGGGAGGGGCGCTGGAGCAGTACTTC	CASSEGGALEQYF
TRBV6-1	few	TRBJ1-4	TRBD1	TGTGCCAGCAGTGAATTTCGGGGCAGGGGGCTCGTAAAACTGTTTTTT	CASSEFRGRGLVKLFF
TRBV19	.	TRBJ2-7	TRBD1	TGTGCCAGTAGTAGTACAGGGGGCTACGAGCAGTACTTC	CASSSTGGYEQYF
TRBV5-1	.	TRBJ2-2	TRBD1	TGCGCCAGCAGCTGGGGACAGGGATCTAACACCGGGGAGCTGTTTTTT	CASSWGQGSNTGELFF
TRBV18	.	TRBJ1-6	.	TGTGCCAGCTCATCTGACAGGAACGGACGGAGTTCACCCCTCCACTTT	CASSSDRNGRSSPLHF
TRBV6-5	few	TRBJ2-5	TRBD2	TGTGCCAGCACCGCTAGCGGGGGTGGAGAGACCCAGTACTTC	CASTASGGGETQYF
TRBV5-4	.	TRBJ2-7	TRBD2	TGTGCCAGCAGCCGAACGGTCGGTGCTAGCGGATACTCCTACGAGCAGTACTTC	CASSRTVGASGYSYEQYF
TRBV5-1	once	TRBJ2-7	.	TGCGCCAGCAGCGTCTCCGGGACTTCCCTCGAGCAGTACTTC	CASSVSGTSLEQYF
TRBV23-1	.	TRBJ1-5	TRBD1	TGCGCCAGCAGTCAATCCCTAAAACAGCCGGGACAGGGGAGTCGGAGCAATCAGCCCCAGCATTTT	CASSQSLKQPGQGSRSNQPQHF
TRBV29-1	.	TRBJ1-1	.	TGCAGCGTCGCCAACACAGTCAACACTGAAGCTTTCTTT	CSVANTVNTEAFF
TRBV5-6	many	TRBJ1-3	.	TGTGCCAGCAGCTTATCCGCCAAAAGCCGAAGAGGAAACACCATATATTTT	CASSLSAKSRRGNTIYF
TRBV19	.	TRBJ2-7	.	TGTGCCAGTAGTACAATCCCGGGGAGCGAGCAGTACTTC	CASSTIPGSEQYF
TRBV6-5	.	TRBJ1-2	.	TGTGCCAGCAGCAGGGGTGTCTATGGCTACACCTTC	CASSRGVYGYTF
TRBV11-1	once	TRBJ1-1	.	TGTGCCAGCAGCTTGGGGGGGGCAGACACTGAAGCTTTCTTT	CASSLGGADTEAFF
TRBV4-2	.	TRBJ1-1	.	TGTGCCAGCAGCAGCCGGGATTTCCTCAACACTGAAGCTTTCTTT	CASSSRDFLNTEAFF